This T cell receptor beta chain was captured by sequencing in a study of blood T cell repertoires in COVID-19 (dated by TCRdb to about 2020). In the study overall: Samples covering the acute and convalescent phases of COVID-19 were provided by collaborators in the United States, Italy and Spain. The sample metadata nearly always contained a de-identified subject ID, COVID-19 status, age in years and sex. Where HLA class I and class II types were available, the types were taken from metadata supplied by the sample provider, not from assay-based typing. The samples were drawn from the first 160 participants of the ongoing ImmuneRACE study and from 950 to 1,500 subjects provided by 6 global collaborators. The repertoires were made available in a free public database intended to serve as a resource for research on the immune response to SARS-CoV-2. The prospective study material was composed of cDNA or gDNA derived from T cells, B-cell-depleted T cells, or PBMCs. The dataset comprised deeply sampled blood TCRbeta repertoires from subjects exposed to, actively infected with, or recovered from COVID-19. What the research found in general, with its limitations: The amount of clinical and demographic metadata varied by source and participant and was provided uncurated.

TCRbeta CDR3 regions were amplified from genomic DNA using the immunoSEQ Assay, a bias-controlled multiplex PCR. The study's own analysis went as follows. Nucleated cell counts per sample were estimated from amplification of reference gene primers within the assay. To quantify the absolute abundance of each unique TCRbeta CDR3 rearrangement, sequence reads were collapsed and filtered. For each sample, productive Simpson clonality was calculated as the square root of Simpson's diversity index over productive rearrangements. TCRdb retrieved this table from immuneACCESS and kept in-frame rearrangements only. Not all clones are present; in checked studies, unresolved V genes account for under half, and no reason is known for the remainder. That table supplies the V and J calls and clone size; D and trimming were determined from the DNA. For this sample the table gives about 390,000 clones, of which around nine tenths were detected only once. In total, the top ten clones hold around 10% of the sample.

As concerns this clone: The antigen this receptor binds is unknown. Within one base of it there is no much larger clone, and no base qualities were kept.

In the prospective study, participants were 18 to 89 years old, resided in fewer than 25 geographic areas of the United States, and were enrolled through a virtual design. Cohort assignment in the prospective study relied on participant-reported clinical history from a screening survey and a study questionnaire. Recovered participants in ImmuneRACE Cohort 3 were defined by two consecutive negative NP/OP PCR tests, clearance by a healthcare professional, or resolution of symptoms. In the prospective study, mobile phlebotomists collected whole blood, serum and a nasopharyngeal or oropharyngeal swab from each participant. Additional blood draws and questionnaires over an approximately two-month period could optionally be provided by prospective study participants. Prospective study blood samples were shipped either frozen or at room temperature before DNA extraction. Per the germline V gene, KGHDR is the CDR1 and SFDVKD is the CDR2. V loses 0 bases of germline sequence and J loses 8 bases, and the interval between the two ends is 12 bases. Including cysteine and phenylalanine, the CDR3 has 14 amino acids. CDR3 DNA is the only sequence kept; it has 42 bases, read in frame from the first base.

Sequenced: PBMCs or T cells enriched from blood (not recorded which). The receptor chain draws on TRBV24-1 and TRBJ1-2, with no confident D gene call. This clonotype was obtained from a woman between 45 and 65 years old who had recovered from COVID-19. CDR3 reads: CATSDLARGIGYTF. The DNA sequence is TGTGCCACCAGTGATTTGGCTCGCGGGATCGGCTACACCTTC.